A single sample is the source of the 30 T cell receptor beta chains below, sequenced in a study of graft-versus-host responses after intestinal transplantation. Clones were read by immunoSEQ multiplex PCR, and TCRdb kept only the in-frame ones, dropping some. The table has roughly 90,000 clones, 85% to 95% seen once. These receptors have no identified antigens. The sequencing used unstimulated CD4+ T cells sorted from spleen or lymph node cells, collected before transplant. These receptor sequences come from a human donor who was the organ donor for an intestinal transplant.

This clone was picked up one time. This rearrangement joins TRBV14 to TRBJ1-1; the match to TRBD1 covers 7 bases. The CDR3 spans 15 residues. The germline V gene has CDR1 SGHDN and CDR2 FVKESK. The J segment lost 6 bases and the V segment lost 2 bases, leaving 9 bases of the junction unmatched. The CDR3 reads CASSQFSGGTSEAFF. DNA for the CDR3: TGTGCCAGCAGCCAATTTTCAGGGGGTACCTCTGAAGCTTTCTTT.

The gene calls are TRBV30 and TRBJ1-6; D is unclear. The CDR3 covers 12 residues. V was pared by 1 base and J by 8 bases, with 6 bases between. CDR1 and CDR2 (germline): GTSNPN, SVGIG (reference sequence). CDR3 in amino acids: CAWSAGYSPLHF. CDR3 DNA: TGTGCCTGGAGTGCAGGATATTCACCCCTCCACTTT.

The CDR3 sequence: CASSYGDRGTDTQYF. CDR3 in DNA: TGTGCCAGCAGTTACGGGGACAGGGGCACAGATACGCAGTATTTT. This rearrangement joins TRBV27 to TRBJ2-3; TRBD1 aligns across 9 bases. V was pared by 4 bases and J by 1 base, with 3 bases of the junction left unmatched. The CDR3 runs 15 residues. In germline, CDR1 is MNHEY, CDR2 SMNVEV (reference sequence).

The rearrangement links TRBV29-1 to TRBJ2-3; TRBD2 aligns across 12 bases. With V trimmed by 7 bases and J by 3 bases, 5 bases remained unmatched. Germline V gene data show CDR1 as SQVTM and CDR2 as ANQGSEA. This CDR3 is built from 14 residues. CDR3 amino acids: CSGGLAGSTDTQYF. The CDR3 DNA follows: TGCAGCGGGGGACTAGCGGGCTCTACAGATACGCAGTATTTT.

This clone appeared a single time. An end of the junction differs from the germline gene, which may be a read error. The V gene is TRBV6-1, the J gene TRBJ2-5, with 8 nucleotides matching TRBD2. In germline, CDR1 is MNHNS, CDR2 SASEGT. The CDR3 sequence is 15 residues long. This CDR3 reads CATGGRLAGQGTQYF. The DNA of the CDR3 is TGTGCCACCGGGGGACGTTTAGCGGGACAAGGGACCCAGTACTTC.

This chain connects TRBV5-6 to TRBJ2-7; 7 bases align to TRBD1. Germline values: CDR1 SGHDT, CDR2 YYEEEE. V trimming: 7 bases; J trimming: 3 bases; junction bases outside the gene matches: 10. The CDR3 totals 14 residues. Written as DNA, the CDR3 is TGTGCCAGCGGCCGGGACAGAGGACTCTACGAGCAGTACTTC. As protein: CASGRDRGLYEQYF.

CDR3 sequence: CASSPFWDREKETQYF. The CDR3 DNA is TGTGCCAGCAGCCCATTTTGGGACAGAGAAAAAGAGACCCAGTACTTC. This sequence joins TRBV5-6 and TRBJ2-5, with 7 bases identical to TRBD1. J was trimmed by 3 bases and V by 4 bases; bases with no gene match: 12. The CDR3 totals 16 residues. Germline assignment: CDR1 SGHDT and CDR2 YYEEEE.

The rearrangement joins TRBV4-2 to TRBJ2-7; 7 bases align to TRBD2. Germline V CDR1 and CDR2: LGHNA, YNFKEQ. CDR3 size: 17 residues. Trimming took 2 bases from V and 2 from J; bases not matched to a gene: 12. CDR3 protein: CASSQSGRSGTPYEQYF. CDR3 nucleotides: TGTGCCAGCAGCCAATCGGGAAGGAGCGGGACCCCCTACGAGCAGTACTTC.

The chain uses TRBV19 and TRBJ1-5; D is undetermined. CDR1 and CDR2 (germline): LNHDA, SQIVND (reference sequence). V was shortened by 3 bases and J by 5 bases, with 11 bases between the two germline ends. CDR3 length: 14 residues. CDR3 in amino acids: CASSILGVDQPQHF. CDR3 DNA: TGTGCCAGTAGTATCTTGGGAGTGGATCAGCCCCAGCATTTT.

This clone was counted a single time. The chain combines TRBV29-1 with TRBJ2-5, with D possibly matching TRBD1 (7 bases). Trimming stripped 0 bases from V and 1 base from J, with 18 bases between. Germline V gene sequence: CDR1 SQVTM, CDR2 ANQGSEA. The CDR3 is 17 residues long. The chain's CDR3 is CSVEEREDRRLQETQYF. The CDR3 region has the DNA TGCAGCGTTGAAGAAAGGGAGGACAGGCGCCTCCAAGAGACCCAGTACTTC.

The chain employs TRBV5-1 and TRBJ2-7; TRBD1 matches at 8 bases. Germline V gene data show CDR1 as SGHRS and CDR2 as YFSETQ. V shed 0 bases, J shed 2 bases, and the junction held 4 bases outside the gene matches. There are 15 residues in the CDR3. CDR3: CASSLEGQGPYEQYF. The CDR3 DNA reads as TGCGCCAGCAGCTTGGAAGGACAGGGTCCCTACGAGCAGTACTTC.

The chain couples TRBV11-2 to TRBJ2-5, with D possibly being TRBD1 (5 bases). The germline CDR1 and CDR2 sequences are SGHAT and FQNNGV. V was shortened by 4 bases and J by 5 bases, with 14 bases between the two germline ends. This CDR3 region has 14 residues. In DNA, the CDR3 is TGTGCCAGCAGCTCCAGGGTGCGTGGGGAGACCCAGTACTTC. This translates into CASSSRVRGETQYF.

V is TRBV19 and J is TRBJ2-7; 7 nucleotides line up with TRBD2. V gave up 4 bases and J gave up 0 bases; unmatched junction bases: 6. Looked up from germline, CDR1 is LNHDA and CDR2 is SQIVND (reference sequence). The CDR3 spans 15 residues. The CDR3 region has the DNA TGTGCCAGTAGTAAAGCGGGATGGGGCTCCTACGAGCAGTACTTC. This translates into CASSKAGWGSYEQYF.

This chain connects TRBV18 to TRBJ2-3; D not certain. Between the trimmed V and J ends, which lost 0 bases and 0 bases, there was a span of 10 bases. In germline, CDR1 is KGHSH, CDR2 LQKENI. The CDR3 consists of 16 residues. CDR3 DNA sequence: TGTGCCAGCTCACCACCGGGCAGAACTAGCACAGATACGCAGTATTTT. This codes for CASSPPGRTSTDTQYF. The full variable domain, completed using reference TRBV18 and TRBJ2-3, is NAGVMQNPRHLVRRRGQEARLRCSPMKGHSHVYWYRQLPEEGLKFMVYLQKENIIDESGMPKERFSAEFPKEGPSILRIQQVVRGDSAAYFCASSPPGRTSTDTQYFGPGTRLTVL.

This chain joins TRBV21-1 and TRBJ2-3; no DNA check was done on the table's D call, TRBD2. TRBV21-1 counts as a pseudogene. The CDR3 is made up of 16 amino acids. CDR3 DNA sequence: TGTGCCCTTTGGACTAGCGGGAGGGGACGCACAGATACGCAGTATTTT. Its protein is CALWTSGRGRTDTQYF.

The rearrangement joins TRBV5-1 to TRBJ1-2; 9 nucleotides line up with TRBD1. The CDR3 spans 13 residues. V was clipped by 3 bases and J by 7 bases; unmatched bases: 4. Germline V CDR1 and CDR2: SGHRS, YFSETQ. The CDR3 here is CASSSGQGSGYTF. The DNA of the CDR3 is TGCGCCAGCAGCTCGGGACAGGGAAGTGGCTACACCTTC.

The V call is TRBV7-9, the J call TRBJ2-3, with 7 bases fitting TRBD1. Germline V lookup: CDR1 SEHNR, CDR2 FQNEAQ (reference sequence). This CDR3 region has 16 residues. V was clipped by 0 bases and J by 0 bases; unmatched bases: 3. In nucleotides, the CDR3 is TGTGCCAGCAGCTTAGCTACAGGGGCCAGCACAGATACGCAGTATTTT. Translation: CASSLATGASTDTQYF.

The rearrangement joins TRBV27 to TRBJ2-5; D is perhaps TRBD1 (5 bases). Germline loops: CDR1 MNHEY, CDR2 SMNVEV (reference sequence). There are 15 residues in the CDR3. V lost 4 bases and J lost 5, with 17 bases in between. As DNA, the CDR3 is TGTGCCAGCAGTTCTTTAGGGGTAAGGGCGGAGACCCAGTACTTC. Translation: CASSSLGVRAETQYF.

The chain has TRBV5-4 and TRBJ1-4; tentatively, D is TRBD1 (6 bases). The CDR3 spans 15 residues. CDR1 and CDR2 from the germline V gene are SGHNT and YYREEE (reference sequence). The V end was cut by 4 bases, the J end by 6 bases, with 16 bases between. The CDR3 DNA reads TGTGCCAGCAGCCTCAAGGGGGGGGCGGATGAAAAACTGTTTTTT. It codes for CASSLKGGADEKLFF. The entire variable domain, with the rest obtained from reference TRBV5-4 and TRBJ1-4, is as follows: ETGVTQSPTHLIKTRGQQVTLRCSSQSGHNTVSWYQQALGQGPQFIFQYYREEENGRGNFPPRFSGLQFPNYSSELNVNALELDDSALYLCASSLKGGADEKLFFGSGTQLSVL.

V usage is TRBV6-5 and J usage is TRBJ2-7; a possible D gene is TRBD2 (6 bases). CDR1 MNHEY and CDR2 SVGAGI come from the germline V gene. V lost 0 bases and J lost 6, with 15 bases in between. CDR3 length equals 15 residues. The CDR3 protein is CASSYSPLASCEQYF. In DNA form, the CDR3 reads TGTGCCAGCAGTTACTCGCCCCTAGCGAGTTGCGAGCAGTACTTC.

The chain carries TRBV5-8 and TRBJ2-7, with TRBD2 as a possible D gene (6 bases). V was clipped by 2 bases and J by 2 bases, with 14 bases between them. There are 15 residues in the CDR3. CDR1 and CDR2 from the germline V gene are SGHTS and YDEGEE. This chain's CDR3 is CASSFAGTQTYEQYF. CDR3 coding DNA: TGTGCCAGCAGCTTCGCCGGGACTCAGACCTACGAGCAGTACTTC.

This clone was picked up a small number of times. The chain has TRBV7-9 and TRBJ2-5; 8 nucleotides match TRBD1. Unmatched junction bases numbered 1, after V lost 1 base and J lost 3 bases. The CDR3 sequence is 14 residues long. Germline CDR1 and CDR2: SEHNR and FQNEAQ (reference sequence). The CDR3 loop reads CASSLGTGKETQYF. The CDR3 nucleotides read TGTGCCAGCAGCTTAGGGACAGGGAAAGAGACCCAGTACTTC.

The rearrangement uses TRBV10-3 and TRBJ1-4; D uncertain. V lost 10 bases, J lost 0 bases, and 12 bases lay in between. The CDR3 is 14 residues long. Per the germline V gene, CDR1 is ENHRY and CDR2 is SYGVKD. The CDR3 loop reads CATHSGATNEKLFF. The CDR3 bases are TGTGCCACTCACTCAGGCGCAACTAATGAAAAACTGTTTTTT.

This clone was seen just once. This chain uses TRBV25-1 with TRBJ1-3; 7 nucleotides agree with TRBD1. This CDR3 is 14 amino acids long. V lost 4 bases and J lost 5; bases outside the gene matches: 5. The germline V gene has CDR1 MGHDK and CDR2 SYGVNS. CDR3 sequence: CASSATGTRNTIYF. In DNA form, the CDR3 reads TGTGCCAGCAGTGCGACAGGGACAAGAAACACCATATATTTT.

The chain recombines TRBV6-5 with TRBJ1-1; no reliable D call. The CDR3 is 12 amino acids. CDR1 and CDR2 (germline): MNHEY, SVGAGI. Between the trimmed V and J ends, which lost 4 bases and 13 bases, there was a span of 16 bases. The CDR3 bases are TGTGCCAGCAGTTTTCCACAAGGAGTAGTTTTCTTT. The encoded protein is CASSFPQGVVFF.

This clone is a singleton in its sample. The V and J genes are TRBV2 and TRBJ2-7; TRBD1 agrees at 8 bases. Germline CDR1 reads SNHLY; CDR2 reads FYNNEI. The ends lost 6 bases at V and 1 base at J; junction bases unmatched: 5. The CDR3 length is 14 residues. CDR3 loop: CASRKGTGSYEQYF. The DNA of the CDR3 is TGTGCCAGCAGGAAGGGGACAGGATCCTACGAGCAGTACTTC.

J is TRBJ2-1 and V is TRBV6-5, with 9 positions matching TRBD1. The CDR3 totals 15 residues. From germline, CDR1 is MNHEY and CDR2 SVGAGI. After removal of 7 bases from V and 4 bases from J, the junction contained 8 bases not matched to a gene. CDR3 sequence reads: CASTTAGTGYNEQFF. The CDR3, as DNA: TGTGCCAGCACCACGGCCGGGACAGGGTACAATGAGCAGTTCTTC.

V and J are TRBV5-1 and TRBJ2-3, with 11 bases fitting TRBD2. The J segment lost 5 bases and the V segment lost 2 bases, leaving 4 bases of the junction unmatched. The CDR3 contains 15 residues. In germline, CDR1 is SGHRS, CDR2 YFSETQ. The DNA for the CDR3 is TGCGCCAGCAGCTTACTAGCGGGAGTCGGAGATACGCAGTATTTT. This translates into CASSLLAGVGDTQYF.

This chain uses TRBV5-3 with TRBJ2-5; D is unclear. TRBV5-3 is recorded as an ORF, its role being uncertain. This CDR3 region has 16 residues. V lost 4 bases to trimming and J lost 2 bases, with 18 bases between them. CDR3 sequence: CARSLGSRLKQETQYF. The CDR3 DNA reads as TGTGCCAGAAGCCTGGGATCGCGGCTTAAACAAGAGACCCAGTACTTC.

J is TRBJ2-7 and V is TRBV11-2, with D perhaps TRBD2 (6 bases). This CDR3 has 15 amino acids. Trimming took off 5 bases at V and 0 bases at J, with 14 bases between the two ends. The germline gives CDR1 SGHAT, CDR2 FQNNGV. CDR3 in DNA: TGTGCCAGCAGCCTACTCGGGGGACCCTCCTACGAGCAGTACTTC. It codes for CASSLLGGPSYEQYF. The full variable domain, completed using reference TRBV11-2 and TRBJ2-7, is EAGVAQSPRYKIIEKRQSVAFWCNPISGHATLYWYQQILGQGPKLLIQFQNNGVVDDSQLPKDRFSAERLKGVDSTLKIQPAKLEDSAVYLCASSLLGGPSYEQYFGPGTRLTVT.